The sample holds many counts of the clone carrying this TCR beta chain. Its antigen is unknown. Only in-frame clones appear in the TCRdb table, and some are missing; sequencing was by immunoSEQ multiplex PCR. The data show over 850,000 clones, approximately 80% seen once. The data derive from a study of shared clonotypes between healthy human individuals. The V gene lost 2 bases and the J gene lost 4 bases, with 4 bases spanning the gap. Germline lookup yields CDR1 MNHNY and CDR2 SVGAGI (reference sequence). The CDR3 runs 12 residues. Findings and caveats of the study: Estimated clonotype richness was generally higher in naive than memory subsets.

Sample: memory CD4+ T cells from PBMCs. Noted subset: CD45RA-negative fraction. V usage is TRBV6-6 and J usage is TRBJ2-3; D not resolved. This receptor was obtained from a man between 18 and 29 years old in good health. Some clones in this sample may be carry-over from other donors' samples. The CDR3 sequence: CASSYISDTQYF. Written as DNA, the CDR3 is TGTGCCAGCAGTTACATCTCAGATACGCAGTATTTT.